A single sample gave rise to the 4 T cell receptor beta chains below, sequenced in a study of T cell repertoires in cytomegalovirus infection. Each CDR3 protein gets one entry after TCRdb re-called the reads with MiXCR. The sample records hundreds of thousands of distinct CDR3 sequences, roughly 30% being singletons. Their cognate antigens are unknown. The sequenced sample was cultured CD8+ T cells from PBMCs, obtained from culture after CMV antigen stimulation. The receptors here all came from a human donor in good health (CMV status not recorded). Some clones in this sample may be carry-over from other donors' samples.

This clonotype was picked up a small number of times. The J gene is TRBJ1-2, the V gene TRBV7-9; TRBD1 aligns across 10 bases. The CDR3 totals 21 residues. The germline CDR1 and CDR2 sequences are SEHNR and FQNEAQ (reference sequence). V lost 6 bases, J lost 4 bases, and 26 bases stayed unmatched. The CDR3 loop reads CASSLTKPGQGFSAVFYGYTF. The CDR3 bases are TGTGCCAGCAGTTTAACGAAACCGGGACAGGGGTTCTCCGCGGTATTCTATGGCTACACCTTC.

This clonotype was detected many times. The chain's CDR3 is CASLRPTSGANVLTF. The CDR3 DNA reads as TGTGCCAGCTTAAGACCGACCTCTGGGGCCAACGTCCTGACTTTC. This rearrangement joins TRBV6-6 to TRBJ2-6; D is unresolved. CDR1 is MNHNY and CDR2 is SVGAGI in the germline V gene (reference sequence). This CDR3 region has 15 residues. V dropped 8 bases and J dropped 0 bases, with 11 bases sitting between them.

The chain has TRBV6-2 or TRBV6-3 and TRBJ2-3; 10 positions match TRBD1. CDR3 size: 16 residues. J lost 2 bases, V lost 4 bases, and 6 bases had no gene match. The V gene's germline CDR1 is MNHEY and CDR2 SVGEGT. DNA for the CDR3: TGTGCCAGCAGTTTCGGGACAGGGGAAATCACAGATACGCAGTATTTT. Protein product: CASSFGTGEITDTQYF.

This clonotype has more than one count but fewer than ten. The rearrangement uses TRBV19 and TRBJ1-1, with D unclear. CDR1 is LNHDA and CDR2 is SQIVND in the germline V gene (reference sequence). The CDR3 runs to 13 residues. V lost 5 bases and J lost 7, with 14 bases in between. The CDR3 region has the DNA TGTGCCAGTAGTGAGGACGGCCGTAGTGAAGCTTTCTTT. As protein: CASSEDGRSEAFF.